A single sample is the source of the 27 T cell receptor beta chains below, sequenced in a study of patients and donors after allogeneic stem cell transplantation (dated by TCRdb to about 2020). The library was produced with RT-PCR. Sequenced on a NextSeq 550. TCRdb reworked the public reads: Q25 trimming with fastp, MiXCR clone assembly, productive beta chains retained. Rows with a matching CDR3 protein are joined into one entry that keeps the most common DNA and genes. In all, the sample holds 400,000 to 500,000 distinct CDR3 sequences, and 15% to 20% of those were seen once. The top ten clonotypes cover 6.5% to 7.5% of the sample. The sequenced sample consisted of blood, either unsorted or a sorted T cell fraction (not recorded which). Every receptor here comes from a human donor who was either an allogeneic HSCT recipient or a stem cell or donor lymphocyte infusion donor (not recorded which). It is not recorded whose cells these are; they may come from a transplant donor.

The CDR3 sequence: CASSSIRFNEQFF. As DNA, the CDR3 is TGTGCCAGCAGTTCAATACGGTTCAATGAGCAGTTCTTC. This chain joins TRBV6-2 or TRBV6-3 and TRBJ2-1; D remains unclear. The CDR3 sequence is 13 residues long. V was clipped by 4 bases and J by 6 bases, with 10 bases between them. The germline V gene has CDR1 MNHEY and CDR2 SVGEGT.

This clonotype was seen a handful of times. V gene TRBV21-1 combines with J gene TRBJ1-5; the table names TRBD1, a call not compared with the DNA. TRBV21-1 is classified as a pseudogene. The CDR3 is made up of 15 amino acids. The DNA of the CDR3 is TGTGCCAGCAGCAAGGGAACAGGGTCGGGTCAGCCCCAGCATTTT. Translating gives CASSKGTGSGQPQHF.

This clonotype was seen a handful of times. J is TRBJ2-4 and V is TRBV4-1, with no clear D. Trimming stripped 2 bases from V and 0 bases from J, with 8 bases between. The CDR3 length is 15 residues. Germline V CDR1 and CDR2: MGHRA, YSYEKL. CDR3 DNA: TGCGCCAGCAGCCAATTACAACTAGCCAAAAACATTCAGTACTTC. Encoded protein: CASSQLQLAKNIQYF.

The CDR3 sequence: CASSFAGLGVQYF. CDR3 nucleotides: TGTGCCAGCAGCTTCGCAGGACTAGGAGTGCAGTATTTT. The rearrangement uses TRBV7-9 and TRBJ2-3; TRBD2 agrees at 7 bases. Germline V gives CDR1 SEHNR, CDR2 FQNEAQ (reference sequence). The CDR3 loop spans 13 amino acids. The ends lost 3 bases at V and 11 bases at J; junction bases unmatched: 8.

V is TRBV6-5 and J is TRBJ1-1, with TRBD1 as a possible D gene (5 bases). Germline V CDR1 and CDR2: MNHEY, SVGAGI. The CDR3 loop spans 12 amino acids. Trimming cost V 7 bases and J 6 bases, with 12 bases left between them. The CDR3 reads CASTRGGAEAFF. The CDR3 DNA follows: TGTGCCAGCACCCGCGGGGGAGCTGAAGCTTTCTTT.

This clonotype occurred a few times. This chain connects TRBV25-1 to TRBJ2-2; perhaps TRBD2 as D (5 bases). Trimming took 1 base from V and 4 from J, leaving 16 bases between them. Germline V gene lookup returns CDR1 MGHDK and CDR2 SYGVNS. The CDR3 loop spans 17 amino acids. Here the CDR3 reads CASSELGGPGPTGELFF. As DNA, the CDR3 is TGTGCCAGCAGTGAATTAGGAGGTCCTGGACCCACCGGGGAGCTGTTTTTT.

The V gene is TRBV6-5, the J gene TRBJ2-5; no clear D gene. In germline, CDR1 is MNHEY, CDR2 SVGAGI. The length of the CDR3 is 16 residues. V lost 2 bases, J lost 2 bases, and 15 bases lay in between. CDR3: CASSYGRSPAQETQYF. In nucleotides, the CDR3 is TGTGCCAGCAGTTACGGTCGGTCCCCGGCGCAAGAGACCCAGTACTTC.

There are a few counts of this clonotype. The chain couples TRBV7-6 to TRBJ2-2; D is unclear. CDR1 and CDR2 (germline): SGHVS, FNYEAQ. This CDR3 is built from 15 residues. V gave up 5 bases and J gave up 1 base, with 11 bases separating them. As DNA, the CDR3 is TGTGCCAGCAGCCCTAGTGCTTTGAACACCGGGGAGCTGTTTTTT. Its translation is CASSPSALNTGELFF.

This clonotype occurred many times. This chain uses TRBV2 with TRBJ2-7, with D hard to call. The germline CDR1 and CDR2 sequences are SNHLY and FYNNEI. This CDR3 is built from 11 residues. Deletions cut 8 bases from V and 3 bases from J, with 8 bases between. The CDR3 sequence: CASAGFYEQYF. Here the CDR3 DNA reads TGTGCCAGCGCTGGGTTCTACGAGCAGTACTTC.

In this sample, this clonotype turned up many times. V is TRBV12-3 or TRBV12-4 and J is TRBJ1-4, with D maybe TRBD1 (5 bases). The CDR3 runs 16 residues. V was trimmed by 3 bases and J by 3 bases, leaving 14 bases between them. In DNA, the CDR3 is TGTGCCAGCAGTTTCCAGGGAACCCGGCCTAATGAAAAACTGTTTTTT. Protein product: CASSFQGTRPNEKLFF.

A few counts support this clonotype. This chain joins TRBV20-1 and TRBJ2-7; possibly TRBD2 for D (5 bases). This CDR3 has 14 residues. Trimming shortened V by 3 bases and J by 4 bases, and 16 bases separated the two germline ends. From germline, CDR1 is DFQATT and CDR2 SNEGSKA (reference sequence). The CDR3 reads CSASVLVTGYEQYF. CDR3 DNA sequence: TGCAGTGCTAGCGTACTAGTCACGGGGTACGAGCAGTACTTC.

The chain employs TRBV20-1 and TRBJ2-1; a possible D gene is TRBD2 (6 bases). Trimming stripped 5 bases from V and 0 bases from J, with 11 bases between. CDR1 and CDR2 from the germline V gene are DFQATT and SNEGSKA (reference sequence). The CDR3 runs to 14 residues. CDR3 amino acids: CSAGGTDSYNEQFF. CDR3 sequence (DNA): TGCAGTGCTGGCGGGACTGACTCCTACAATGAGCAGTTCTTC.

V usage is TRBV4-1 and J usage is TRBJ1-1; 7 bases map to TRBD1. The CDR3 contains 17 residues. Germline CDR1 MGHRA, CDR2 YSYEKL. Trimming cost V 2 bases and J 0 bases; bases outside gene matches: 9. CDR3 coding DNA: TGCGCCAGCAGCCAACCCTGGGACAGAGCCATGAACACTGAAGCTTTCTTT. It encodes CASSQPWDRAMNTEAFF.

This clonotype has just a few counts. This sequence joins TRBV29-1 and TRBJ1-2; D unresolved. This CDR3 spans 11 amino acids. Between the trimmed V and J ends, which lost 7 bases and 4 bases, there was a span of 10 bases. CDR1 is SQVTM and CDR2 is ANQGSEA in the germline V gene. The CDR3 loop is CSGLSFYGYTF. The CDR3 nucleotides read TGCAGCGGCCTGTCGTTCTATGGCTACACCTTC. Full variable domain (rest looked up from reference TRBV29-1 and TRBJ1-2): SAVISQKPSRDICQRGTSLTIQCQVDSQVTMMFWYRQQPGQSLTLIATANQGSEATYESGFVIDKFPISRPNLTFSTLTVSNMSPEDSSIYLCSGLSFYGYTFGSGTRLTVV.

V and J are TRBV6-1 and TRBJ2-1; TRBD2 is a possible D gene (5 bases). The CDR3 is 15 amino acids. V shed 6 bases and J shed 4 bases, with 16 bases lying between them. From germline, CDR1 is MNHNS and CDR2 SASEGT. CDR3 DNA sequence: TGTGCCAGCAGAACAAGCGGCACCGAATACAATGAGCAGTTCTTC. Residues: CASRTSGTEYNEQFF.

This chain joins TRBV6-5 and TRBJ2-1, with 10 bases fitting TRBD2. The J segment lost 4 bases and the V segment lost 4 bases, leaving 4 bases of the junction unmatched. Germline V gives CDR1 MNHEY, CDR2 SVGAGI. This CDR3 is built from 15 residues. CDR3 in DNA: TGTGCCAGCAGTTCCCTAGCGGGAGCTTACAATGAGCAGTTCTTC. It translates to CASSSLAGAYNEQFF.

The V and J genes are TRBV27 and TRBJ2-1; 11 bases line up with TRBD2. V was clipped by 5 bases and J by 5 bases; unmatched bases: 8. Germline loops: CDR1 MNHEY, CDR2 SMNVEV (reference sequence). CDR3 size: 16 residues. CDR3 DNA sequence: TGTGCCAGCAGTGGCACGGAGACTAGCGGGAACAATGAGCAGTTCTTC. This encodes CASSGTETSGNNEQFF.

The chain is built from TRBV7-9 and TRBJ1-1; TRBD1 matches 7 bases. With 1 base clipped from V and 8 bases from J, the junction kept 7 bases outside the gene matches. The germline V gene encodes CDR1 SEHNR and CDR2 FQNEAQ (reference sequence). This CDR3 has 14 amino acids. The CDR3: CASSLVPGGEEAFF. The CDR3 region has the DNA TGTGCCAGCAGCTTAGTCCCAGGGGGGGAGGAAGCTTTCTTT.

The chain recombines TRBV5-1 with TRBJ2-3; TRBD1 matches 7 bases. Germline V gives CDR1 SGHRS, CDR2 YFSETQ. The CDR3 has 13 amino acids. The junction had 4 bases not matched to a gene; V was cut back by 3 bases and J by 6 bases. The chain's CDR3 is CASSWGQHDTQYF. The CDR3 region has the DNA TGCGCCAGCAGCTGGGGACAGCACGATACGCAGTATTTT.

The chain links TRBV2 to TRBJ1-1; 8 bases agree with TRBD1. J lost 7 bases, V lost 8 bases, and 9 bases had no gene match. The CDR3 is 13 amino acids. The germline CDR1 and CDR2 sequences are SNHLY and FYNNEI. For the CDR3, the DNA is TGTGCCAGCTGGAGGACAGGGTGGGGTGAAGCTTTCTTT. Protein: CASWRTGWGEAFF.

V and J are TRBV20-1 and TRBJ2-1, with 9 bases that match TRBD2. The trim removed 6 bases at V and 9 bases at J, leaving 6 bases unmatched. This CDR3 has 12 residues. CDR1 and CDR2 (germline): DFQATT, SNEGSKA (reference sequence). The CDR3 DNA reads TGCAGTGCGCGGGGGGGCCGCGTTGAGCAGTTCTTC. It translates to CSARGGRVEQFF.

The J gene is TRBJ2-3, the V gene TRBV9; 11 bases align to TRBD1. The trim removed 2 bases at V and 3 bases at J, leaving 5 bases unmatched. The germline CDR1 and CDR2 sequences are SGDLS and YYNGEE. This CDR3 has 16 residues. CDR3 sequence reads: CASSVAGTGGTDTQYF. CDR3 in DNA: TGTGCCAGCAGCGTCGCCGGGACAGGGGGTACAGATACGCAGTATTTT.

This chain joins TRBV20-1 and TRBJ2-5, with 13 nucleotides matching TRBD2. Germline trimming cut 0 bases from V and 4 bases from J; bases unmatched to any gene: 11. The CDR3 runs 18 residues. Germline loops: CDR1 DFQATT, CDR2 SNEGSKA (reference sequence). CDR3: CSARDPRPGLAGRETQYF. The CDR3 DNA reads TGCAGTGCTAGAGACCCACGCCCGGGACTAGCGGGGCGAGAGACCCAGTACTTC.

The chain combines TRBV30 with TRBJ2-5; no firm D call. The germline V and J ends were trimmed by 0 bases and 5 bases, with 7 bases remaining between them. This CDR3 has 12 residues. CDR1 is GTSNPN and CDR2 is SVGIG in the germline V gene (reference sequence). The CDR3 DNA follows: TGTGCCTGGAGTGTACAGTGGGAGACCCAGTACTTC. It is translated as CAWSVQWETQYF.

This clonotype was detected only a few times. The V call is TRBV4-3, the J call TRBJ1-6; D might be TRBD1 (6 bases). V was cut by 1 base and J by 3 bases, with 10 bases left in between. The germline V gene has CDR1 LGHNA and CDR2 YSLEER. The CDR3 extends over 16 amino acids. The CDR3 spells CASSQGEGGYNSPLHF. CDR3 in DNA: TGCGCCAGCAGCCAAGGAGAAGGGGGCTATAATTCACCCCTCCACTTT.

This clonotype was counted many times. This chain connects TRBV24-1 to TRBJ1-2; 7 bases line up with TRBD1. Germline V CDR1 and CDR2: KGHDR, SFDVKD. The V and J ends lost 9 bases and 5 bases, in that order; junction bases with no gene match: 5. The CDR3 sequence is 12 residues long. The CDR3 bases are TGTGCCACCGGGGACAGCCTATATGGCTACACCTTC. It is translated as CATGDSLYGYTF.

The chain carries TRBV7-8 and TRBJ1-5, with D possibly TRBD1 on 6 matching bases. CDR3 length: 19 amino acids. Germline values: CDR1 SGHVS, CDR2 FQNEAQ. Trimming took 3 bases from V and 0 from J, leaving 21 bases between them. The CDR3 here is CASSLFWEKDSFSNQPQHF. The CDR3 DNA follows: TGTGCCAGCAGCTTGTTTTGGGAGAAGGACAGTTTTAGCAATCAGCCCCAGCATTTT.